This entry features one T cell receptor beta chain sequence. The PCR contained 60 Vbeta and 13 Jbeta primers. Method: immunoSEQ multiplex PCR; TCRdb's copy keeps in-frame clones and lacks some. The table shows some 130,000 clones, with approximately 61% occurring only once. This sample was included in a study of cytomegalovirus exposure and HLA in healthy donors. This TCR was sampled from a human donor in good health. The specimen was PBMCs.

The CDR3 loop reads CASSLGQGGVHEAFF. The CDR3 region has the DNA TGTGCCAGCAGCTTAGGACAGGGTGGAGTACATGAAGCTTTCTTT. This sequence joins TRBV7-9 and TRBJ1-1; 7 positions agree with TRBD1. This CDR3 has 15 amino acids. CDR1 is SEHNR and CDR2 is FQNEAQ in the germline V gene (reference sequence). Trimming removed 1 base from V and 7 bases from J; junction bases left unmatched: 9.